The 21 T cell receptor beta chains in this list originate from one sample, sequenced in a study of shared clonotypes between healthy human individuals. The table came from immunoSEQ multiplex PCR; TCRdb's copy has only in-frame clones and leaves some out. The sample has 850,000 to 1,100,000 clones, approximately 77% seen once. Material for sequencing was memory CD4+ T cells from PBMCs. Subset here: CD45RA-negative fraction. The origin of the receptors is a man aged 18 to 35 in good health. Some clones in this sample may be carry-over from other donors' samples.

The sample holds a few counts of this clone. This chain joins TRBV30 and TRBJ1-1, with D maybe TRBD1 (6 bases). This CDR3 has 12 residues. CDR1 is GTSNPN, CDR2 SVGIG, per germline (reference sequence). V shed 4 bases and J shed 5 bases, with 11 bases lying between them. The CDR3 DNA follows: TGTGCCTGGAATGGGGGCTGGACTGAAGCTTTCTTT. As protein: CAWNGGWTEAFF.

This chain connects TRBV5-6 to TRBJ1-1; D might be TRBD1 (5 bases). V shed 5 bases and J shed 10 bases, with 18 bases lying between them. The CDR3 sequence is 13 residues long. From germline, CDR1 is SGHDT and CDR2 YYEEEE. CDR3 loop: CASRGTPQGAAFF. CDR3 bases: TGTGCCAGCAGAGGGACCCCCCAAGGGGCAGCTTTCTTT.

The chain is built from TRBV4-1 and TRBJ2-5; D gene uncertain. This CDR3 contains 16 residues. Germline V gives CDR1 MGHRA, CDR2 YSYEKL. V lost 0 bases and J lost 0, with 11 bases in between. CDR3 nucleotides: TGCGCCAGCAGCCAAGATCGAACAGCAGACCAAGAGACCCAGTACTTC. It codes for CASSQDRTADQETQYF.

The V gene is TRBV7-9, the J gene TRBJ2-2; TRBD1 might be the D (6 bases). Germline V gene sequence: CDR1 SEHNR, CDR2 FQNEAQ (reference sequence). Trimming took off 5 bases at V and 3 bases at J, with 10 bases between the two ends. The CDR3 is 14 amino acids. The CDR3 here is CASSKDRYTGELFF. CDR3 DNA sequence: TGTGCCAGCAGCAAAGACAGGTACACCGGGGAGCTGTTTTTT.

The rearrangement joins TRBV28 to TRBJ1-4; TRBD1 is a possible D gene (5 bases). Trimming pared 4 bases from V and 8 bases from J, leaving 20 bases between. Germline V gives CDR1 MDHEN, CDR2 SYDVKM. The CDR3 sequence is 16 residues long. CDR3 bases: TGTGCCAGCAGTTCATTCTGGGGGGGGAGAGGAGAAAAACTGTTTTTT. Its translation: CASSSFWGGRGEKLFF.

This clone was seen a single time. A read error may account for a junction end that differs from germline. The chain links TRBV7-9 to TRBJ1-3; a possible D gene is TRBD1 (6 bases). The germline V gene encodes CDR1 SEHNR and CDR2 FQNEAQ (reference sequence). CDR3 size: 15 residues. CDR3 region: CASPQGSSSGNTIYF. Written as DNA, the CDR3 is TGTGCCAGCCCCCAGGGGTCGAGCTCTGGAAACACTATATATTTT.

This rearrangement joins TRBV5-1 to TRBJ2-2; no reliable D call. This CDR3 contains 13 residues. Trimming took off 2 bases at V and 5 bases at J, with 7 bases between the two ends. Looked up from germline, CDR1 is SGHRS and CDR2 is YFSETQ. CDR3 bases: TGCGCCAGCAGCTTTGGAGCAACCGGGGAGCTGTTTTTT. Protein: CASSFGATGELFF.

The chain combines TRBV30 with TRBJ2-7, with D possibly being TRBD1 (6 bases). Looked up from germline, CDR1 is GTSNPN and CDR2 is SVGIG (reference sequence). V dropped 1 base and J dropped 4 bases, with 11 bases sitting between them. The CDR3 is 13 residues long. Here the CDR3 DNA reads TGTGCCTGGAGTGAGGCAGGGGTGTACGAGCAGTACTTC. As protein: CAWSEAGVYEQYF.

The chain couples TRBV5-4 to TRBJ2-7, with TRBD2 matching over 9 bases. The length of the CDR3 is 15 residues. Germline assignment: CDR1 SGHNT and CDR2 YYREEE (reference sequence). The ends lost 9 bases at V and 5 bases at J; junction bases unmatched: 15. In nucleotides, the CDR3 is TGTGCCACCACCACCCAGACTAGCGGATCTAACGAGCAGTACTTC. Protein sequence: CATTTQTSGSNEQYF.

The rearrangement joins TRBV10-3 to TRBJ1-2, with D uncertain. CDR3 length: 14 residues. Trimming shortened V by 6 bases and J by 6 bases, and 17 bases separated the two germline ends. CDR1 ENHRY and CDR2 SYGVKD come from the germline V gene. CDR3 DNA: TGTGCCATCAGCCCAGCCAGGCGTGGGGATGGCTACACCTTC. Amino acid sequence: CAISPARRGDGYTF.

The chain carries TRBV27 and TRBJ1-1, with 8 positions matching TRBD1. Per germline, CDR1 MNHEY and CDR2 SMNVEV (reference sequence). V lost 4 bases to trimming and J lost 5 bases; unmatched junction nucleotides: 9. CDR3 length: 15 amino acids. DNA for the CDR3: TGTGCCAGCAGTTCGCGGGCCAGGGGGCTTACTGAAGCTTTCTTT. Residues: CASSSRARGLTEAFF.

For the CDR3, the DNA is TGTGCCAGCTCACCAGGGACCGCCGGGGTGGCTTTCTTT. This gives the protein CASSPGTAGVAFF. This chain connects TRBV18 to TRBJ1-1; perhaps TRBD1 as D (5 bases). Trimming took off 2 bases at V and 11 bases at J, with 15 bases between the two ends. CDR1 is KGHSH and CDR2 is LQKENI in the germline V gene. The CDR3 is 13 residues long. The full variable domain, with the rest looked up from reference TRBV18 and TRBJ1-1, is NAGVMQNPRHLVRRRGQEARLRCSPMKGHSHVYWYRQLPEEGLKFMVYLQKENIIDESGMPKERFSAEFPKEGPSILRIQQVVRGDSAAYFCASSPGTAGVAFFGQGTRLTVV.

The chain carries TRBV9 and TRBJ1-1; 7 bases agree with TRBD1. The germline V gene has CDR1 SGDLS and CDR2 YYNGEE. Trimming took 3 bases from V and 1 from J; bases not matched to a gene: 3. The CDR3 covers 14 residues. This CDR3 is CASSAGGRNTEAFF. DNA of the CDR3: TGTGCCAGCAGCGCAGGGGGACGGAACACTGAAGCTTTCTTT.

The rearrangement links TRBV29-1 to TRBJ2-3, with 8 positions matching TRBD1. The V and J ends lost 7 bases and 3 bases, in that order; junction bases with no gene match: 9. Germline values: CDR1 SQVTM, CDR2 ANQGSEA. The CDR3 consists of 14 residues. The CDR3 DNA sequence: TGCAGCGCCAAGGACAGGGCAATGACAGATACGCAGTATTTT. Amino acid sequence: CSAKDRAMTDTQYF.

The chain employs TRBV27 and TRBJ2-7; 11 positions match TRBD1. Trimming at V came to 6 bases and at J to 1 base, leaving 5 bases not matched to a gene. The germline gives CDR1 MNHEY, CDR2 SMNVEV (reference sequence). CDR3 length: 15 residues. CDR3 loop: CASRPGTGGSYEQYF. The CDR3 nucleotides read TGTGCCAGCAGACCCGGGACAGGGGGATCCTACGAGCAGTACTTC.

The CDR3 spells CASLRAGALGETQYF. CDR3 coding DNA: TGTGCCAGCCTCCGGGCAGGGGCACTGGGAGAGACCCAGTACTTC. V and J are TRBV2 and TRBJ2-5; D possibly corresponds to TRBD1 (6 bases). Deletions cut 8 bases from V and 4 bases from J, with 20 bases between. This CDR3 is 15 amino acids long. Germline V gene lookup returns CDR1 SNHLY and CDR2 FYNNEI.

Ten or more counts support this clone. The V gene is TRBV29-1, the J gene TRBJ2-4; a weak D match, TRBD2 (7 bases). The CDR3 extends over 15 amino acids. V gave up 3 bases and J gave up 3 bases, with 15 bases separating them. The germline gives CDR1 SQVTM, CDR2 ANQGSEA. CDR3 DNA sequence: TGCAGCGTTGAGGGGGCGGGAGCAGTCAAAAACATTCAGTACTTC. This translates into CSVEGAGAVKNIQYF.

Concerning this clone itself: Mismatch with germline at one junction end may stem from a read error. The V gene is TRBV7-2, the J gene TRBJ2-7, with 9 bases fitting TRBD1. This CDR3 is built from 15 residues. Germline CDR1 and CDR2: SGHTA and FQGNSA. For the CDR3, the DNA is TGTGGCAGCAGCCCAACAGCCGGGACAGGGCGCGAGCAGTACTTC. It encodes CGSSPTAGTGREQYF.

The V gene is TRBV11-2, the J gene TRBJ2-2; TRBD2 matches at 14 bases. Trimming took 5 bases from V and 7 from J; bases not matched to a gene: 6. The CDR3 totals 16 residues. Germline CDR1 SGHAT, CDR2 FQNNGV. The chain's CDR3 is CASSPRTSGRIGELFF. The CDR3 coding sequence is TGTGCCAGCAGCCCCAGGACTAGCGGGAGGATCGGGGAGCTGTTTTTT. Combining the CDR3 with reference TRBV11-2 and TRBJ2-2 gives the whole variable domain EAGVAQSPRYKIIEKRQSVAFWCNPISGHATLYWYQQILGQGPKLLIQFQNNGVVDDSQLPKDRFSAERLKGVDSTLKIQPAKLEDSAVYLCASSPRTSGRIGELFFGEGSRLTVL.

The rearrangement links TRBV9 to TRBJ2-3, with TRBD2 matching over 8 bases. Germline lookup yields CDR1 SGDLS and CDR2 YYNGEE. V lost 2 bases and J lost 4; bases outside the gene matches: 9. This CDR3 spans 16 amino acids. The CDR3 protein is CASSVGAGRGADTQYF. CDR3 DNA: TGTGCCAGCAGCGTCGGAGCCGGGAGGGGCGCAGATACGCAGTATTTT.

This chain links TRBV5-1 with TRBJ1-4; possibly TRBD1 for D (5 bases). V was clipped by 4 bases and J by 8 bases, with 18 bases between them. This CDR3 region has 15 residues. Germline-derived CDR1 and CDR2 are SGHRS and YFSETQ. DNA of the CDR3: TGCGCCAGCAGCCCCTTCGGGCAGGGTTCAGAAAAACTGTTTTTT. It codes for CASSPFGQGSEKLFF.